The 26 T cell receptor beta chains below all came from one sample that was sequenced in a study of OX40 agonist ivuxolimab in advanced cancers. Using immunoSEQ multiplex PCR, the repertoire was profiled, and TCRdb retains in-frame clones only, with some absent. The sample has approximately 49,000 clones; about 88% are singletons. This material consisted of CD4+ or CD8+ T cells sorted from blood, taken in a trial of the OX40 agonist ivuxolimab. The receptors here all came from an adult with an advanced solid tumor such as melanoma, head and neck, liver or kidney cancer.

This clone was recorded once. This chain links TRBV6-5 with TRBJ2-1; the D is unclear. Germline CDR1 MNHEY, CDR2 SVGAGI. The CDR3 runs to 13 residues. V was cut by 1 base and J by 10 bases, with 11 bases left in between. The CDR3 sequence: CASSYFGAGEQFF. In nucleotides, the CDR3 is TGTGCCAGCAGTTACTTCGGTGCTGGGGAGCAGTTCTTC.

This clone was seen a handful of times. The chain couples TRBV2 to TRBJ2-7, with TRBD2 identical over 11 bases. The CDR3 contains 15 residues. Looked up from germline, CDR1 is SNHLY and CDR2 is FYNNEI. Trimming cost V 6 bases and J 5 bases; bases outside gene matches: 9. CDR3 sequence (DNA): TGTGCCAGCAGGGAGTATCTAGCGGGAGGTGACGAGCAGTACTTC. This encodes CASREYLAGGDEQYF.

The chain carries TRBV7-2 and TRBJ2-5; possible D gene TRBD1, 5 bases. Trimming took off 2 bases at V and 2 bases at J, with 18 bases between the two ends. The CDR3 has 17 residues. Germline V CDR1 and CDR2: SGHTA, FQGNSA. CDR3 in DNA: TGTGCCAGCAGCTTAATGGGCTGGGGCCTGAATCAAGAGACCCAGTACTTC. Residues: CASSLMGWGLNQETQYF.

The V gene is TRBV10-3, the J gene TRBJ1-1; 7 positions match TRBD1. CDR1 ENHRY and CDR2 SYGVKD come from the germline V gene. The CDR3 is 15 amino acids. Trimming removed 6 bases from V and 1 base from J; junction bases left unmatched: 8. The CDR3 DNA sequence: TGTGCCATCAGGGACAGACAGGGCAGGAACACTGAAGCTTTCTTT. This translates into CAIRDRQGRNTEAFF.

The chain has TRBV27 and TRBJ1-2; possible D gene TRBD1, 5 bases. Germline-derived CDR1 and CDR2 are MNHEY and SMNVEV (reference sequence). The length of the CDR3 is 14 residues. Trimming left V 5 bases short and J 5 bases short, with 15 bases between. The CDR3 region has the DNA TGTGCCAGCAGTCTAAGACCCCGGGGGTATGGCTACACCTTC. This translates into CASSLRPRGYGYTF.

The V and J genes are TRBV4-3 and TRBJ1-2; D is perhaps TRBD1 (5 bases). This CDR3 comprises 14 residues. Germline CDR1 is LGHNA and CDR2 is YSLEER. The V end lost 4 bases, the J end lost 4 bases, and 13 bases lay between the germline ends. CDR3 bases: TGCGCCAGCAGCCCTGGGGATGGGGCCTATGGCTACACCTTC. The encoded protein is CASSPGDGAYGYTF.

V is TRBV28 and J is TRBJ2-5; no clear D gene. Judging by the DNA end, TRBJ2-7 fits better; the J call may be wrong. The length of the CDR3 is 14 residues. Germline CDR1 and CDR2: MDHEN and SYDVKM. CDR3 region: CASRPPDGRHEQYF. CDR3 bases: TGTGCCAGCAGACCCCCGGACGGACGGCACGAGCAGTACTTC.

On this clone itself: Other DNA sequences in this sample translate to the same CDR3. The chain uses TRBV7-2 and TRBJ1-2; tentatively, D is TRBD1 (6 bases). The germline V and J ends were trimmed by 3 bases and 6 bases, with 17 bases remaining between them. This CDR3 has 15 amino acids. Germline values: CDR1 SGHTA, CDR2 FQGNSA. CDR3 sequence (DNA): TGTGCCAGCAGCTTTAGGGGTCTGGGGGGCGATGGCTACACCTTC. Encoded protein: CASSFRGLGGDGYTF.

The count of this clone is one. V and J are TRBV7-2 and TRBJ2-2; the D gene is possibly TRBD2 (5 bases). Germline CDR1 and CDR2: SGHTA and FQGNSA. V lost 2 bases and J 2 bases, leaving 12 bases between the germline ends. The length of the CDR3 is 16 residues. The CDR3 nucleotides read TGTGCCAGCAGCTTATCGGTAGCGCTTAACACCGGGGAGCTGTTTTTT. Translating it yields CASSLSVALNTGELFF. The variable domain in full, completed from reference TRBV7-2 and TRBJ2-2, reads GAGVSQSPSNKVTEKGKDVELRCDPISGHTALYWYRQSLGQGLEFLIYFQGNSAPDKSGLPSDRFSAERTGGSVSTLTIQRTQQEDSAVYLCASSLSVALNTGELFFGEGSRLTVL.

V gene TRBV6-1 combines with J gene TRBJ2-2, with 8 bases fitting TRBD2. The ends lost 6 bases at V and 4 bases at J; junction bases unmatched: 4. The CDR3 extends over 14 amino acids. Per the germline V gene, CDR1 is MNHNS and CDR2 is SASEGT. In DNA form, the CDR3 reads TGTGCCAGCAGGTCTAGCGGGCCCACCGGGGAGCTGTTTTTT. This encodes CASRSSGPTGELFF.

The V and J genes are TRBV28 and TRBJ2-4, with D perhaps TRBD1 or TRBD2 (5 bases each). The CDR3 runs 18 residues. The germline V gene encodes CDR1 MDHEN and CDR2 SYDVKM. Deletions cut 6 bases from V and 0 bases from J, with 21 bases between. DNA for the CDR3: TGTGCCAGCAGCCCCGGGGCCGGGGCGTGGGGAGCCAAAAACATTCAGTACTTC. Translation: CASSPGAGAWGAKNIQYF.

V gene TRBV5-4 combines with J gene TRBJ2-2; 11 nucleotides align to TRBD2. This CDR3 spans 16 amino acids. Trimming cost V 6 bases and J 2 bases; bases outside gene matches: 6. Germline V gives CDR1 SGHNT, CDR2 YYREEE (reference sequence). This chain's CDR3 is CASNRGLAENTGELFF. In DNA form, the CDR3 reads TGTGCCAGCAACCGGGGACTAGCGGAAAACACCGGGGAGCTGTTTTTT. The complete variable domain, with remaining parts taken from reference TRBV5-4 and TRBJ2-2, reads ETGVTQSPTHLIKTRGQQVTLRCSSQSGHNTVSWYQQALGQGPQFIFQYYREEENGRGNFPPRFSGLQFPNYSSELNVNALELDDSALYLCASNRGLAENTGELFFGEGSRLTVL.

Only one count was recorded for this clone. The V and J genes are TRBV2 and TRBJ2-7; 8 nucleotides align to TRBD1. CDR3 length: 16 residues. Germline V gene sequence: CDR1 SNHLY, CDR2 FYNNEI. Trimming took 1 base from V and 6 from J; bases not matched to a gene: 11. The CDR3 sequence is CASSEGAGTGRLEQYF. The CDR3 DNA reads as TGTGCCAGCAGTGAAGGGGCGGGGACAGGCCGTCTCGAGCAGTACTTC.

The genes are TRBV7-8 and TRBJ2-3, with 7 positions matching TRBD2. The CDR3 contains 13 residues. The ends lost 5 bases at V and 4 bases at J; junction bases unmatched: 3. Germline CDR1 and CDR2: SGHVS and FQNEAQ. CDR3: CASSLGRPDTQYF. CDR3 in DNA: TGTGCCAGCAGCCTCGGGAGGCCAGATACGCAGTATTTT.

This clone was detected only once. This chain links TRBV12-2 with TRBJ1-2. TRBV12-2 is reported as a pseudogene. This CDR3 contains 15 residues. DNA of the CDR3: TGTGCAAGTCGCTTAAGCTGGGAAGGTCTCTATGGCTACACCTTC. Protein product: CASRLSWEGLYGYTF.

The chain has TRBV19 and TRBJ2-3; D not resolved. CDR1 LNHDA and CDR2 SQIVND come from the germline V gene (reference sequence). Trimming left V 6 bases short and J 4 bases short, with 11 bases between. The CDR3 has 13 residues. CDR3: CASRITMADTQYF. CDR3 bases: TGTGCCAGTAGGATCACCATGGCAGATACGCAGTATTTT.

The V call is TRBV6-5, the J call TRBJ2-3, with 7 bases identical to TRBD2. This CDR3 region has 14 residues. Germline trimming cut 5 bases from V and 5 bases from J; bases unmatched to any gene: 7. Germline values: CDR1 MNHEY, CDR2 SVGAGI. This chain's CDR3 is CASSPREVLDTQYF. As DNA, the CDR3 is TGTGCCAGCAGTCCCCGGGAGGTCCTAGATACGCAGTATTTT.

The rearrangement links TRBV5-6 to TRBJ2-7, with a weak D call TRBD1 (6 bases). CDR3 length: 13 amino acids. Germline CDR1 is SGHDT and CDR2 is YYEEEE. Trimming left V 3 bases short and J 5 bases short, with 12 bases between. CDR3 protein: CASSSTGLHEQYF. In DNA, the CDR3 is TGTGCCAGCAGCTCCACAGGGCTCCACGAGCAGTACTTC.

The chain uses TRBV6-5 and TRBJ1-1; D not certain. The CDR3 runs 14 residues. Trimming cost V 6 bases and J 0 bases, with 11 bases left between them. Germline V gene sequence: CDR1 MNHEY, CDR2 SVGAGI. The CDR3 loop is CASSRTFMNTEAFF. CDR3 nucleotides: TGTGCCAGCAGCAGGACGTTCATGAACACTGAAGCTTTCTTT.

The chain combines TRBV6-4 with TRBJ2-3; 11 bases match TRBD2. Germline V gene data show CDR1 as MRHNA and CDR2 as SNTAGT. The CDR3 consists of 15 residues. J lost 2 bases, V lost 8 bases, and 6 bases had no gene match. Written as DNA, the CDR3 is TGTGCCAGCTCCCCGACTAGCGGGGCCACAGATACGCAGTATTTT. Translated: CASSPTSGATDTQYF.

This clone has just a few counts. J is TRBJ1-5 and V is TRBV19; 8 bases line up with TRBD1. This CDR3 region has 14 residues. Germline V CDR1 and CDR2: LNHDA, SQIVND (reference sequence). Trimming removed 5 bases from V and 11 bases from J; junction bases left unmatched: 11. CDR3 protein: CASSSDRDVGAQHF. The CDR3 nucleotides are TGTGCCAGTAGTTCGGACAGGGACGTAGGGGCCCAGCATTTT.

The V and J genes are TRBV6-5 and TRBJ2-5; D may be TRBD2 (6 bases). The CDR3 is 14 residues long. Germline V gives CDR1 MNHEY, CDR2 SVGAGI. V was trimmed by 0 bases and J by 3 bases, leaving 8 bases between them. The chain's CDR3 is CASSYSWGEETQYF. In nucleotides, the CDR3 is TGTGCCAGCAGTTACTCTTGGGGGGAAGAGACCCAGTACTTC.

CDR3 in DNA: TGTGCCAGCACCGCCCCGGACAGGCTCTACGAGCAGTACTTC. Its translation is CASTAPDRLYEQYF. The J gene is TRBJ2-7, the V gene TRBV6-1, with 7 bases matching TRBD1. Unmatched junction bases numbered 9, after V lost 7 bases and J lost 3 bases. The CDR3 covers 14 residues. CDR1 and CDR2 from the germline V gene are MNHNS and SASEGT.

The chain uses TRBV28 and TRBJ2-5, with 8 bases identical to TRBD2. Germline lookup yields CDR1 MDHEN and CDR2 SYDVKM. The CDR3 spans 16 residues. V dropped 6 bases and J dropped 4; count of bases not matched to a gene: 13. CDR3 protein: CASSTPSGGGRETQYF. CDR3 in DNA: TGTGCCAGCAGCACCCCCAGCGGGGGAGGCAGAGAGACCCAGTACTTC.

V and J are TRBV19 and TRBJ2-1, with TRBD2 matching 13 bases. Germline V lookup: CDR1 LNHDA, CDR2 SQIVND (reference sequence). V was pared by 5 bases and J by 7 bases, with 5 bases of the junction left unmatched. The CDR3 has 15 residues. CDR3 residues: CASSAGLAGANEQFF. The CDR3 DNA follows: TGTGCCAGTAGTGCCGGACTAGCGGGAGCAAATGAGCAGTTCTTC.

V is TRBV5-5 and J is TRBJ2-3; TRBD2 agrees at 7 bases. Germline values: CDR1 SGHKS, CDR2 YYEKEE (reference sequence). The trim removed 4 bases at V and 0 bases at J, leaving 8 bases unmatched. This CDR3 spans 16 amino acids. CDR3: CASSPELAASTDTQYF. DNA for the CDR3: TGTGCCAGCAGCCCAGAGCTAGCGGCTAGCACAGATACGCAGTATTTT.